The present entry profiles one T cell receptor (beta chain) with its context. This entry comes from a study of blood T cell repertoires in COVID-19. As for the study in general: Two consecutive negative NP/OP PCR tests, clearance, or resolved symptoms defined Cohort 3 recovery. Both acute and convalescent COVID-19 samples were obtained from the United States, Italy and Spain.

Profiled with immunoSEQ multiplex PCR; TCRdb holds only in-frame clones, not every one. The sample includes 350,000 to 400,000 clones, 80% to 90% seen only once; the top ten take less than 2.5%. Trimming cost V 2 bases and J 1 base, with 17 bases left between them. From germline, CDR1 is MRHNA and CDR2 SNTAGT. The CDR3 runs 17 residues. Source material: PBMCs or T cells enriched from blood (not recorded which). The sequence was collected from a man aged 40-55 years in a cohort exposed to, infected with or recovered from COVID-19 (not recorded which). This sequence joins TRBV6-4 and TRBJ2-5; tentatively, D is TRBD1 (6 bases). The CDR3 loop is CASSDHQDGDTQETQYF. CDR3 coding DNA: TGTGCCAGCAGTGACCATCAGGACGGGGACACCCAAGAGACCCAGTACTTC.